What follows describes a single T cell receptor (beta chain). What it binds is not known. It was one heparinised blood draw, averaging roughly 100 mL, that each donor gave. CDR3 length: 11 amino acids. Trimming cost V 0 bases and J 11 bases, with 7 bases left between them. Germline V gene lookup returns CDR1 DFQATT and CDR2 SNEGSKA (reference sequence). This record comes from a study of beta chain features in type 1 diabetes. General observations from the study: TCRB CDR3s were moderately but significantly shorter in Type 1 diabetes patients in all four CD4+ subsets. Type 1 diabetes patients had VDJ junctions that carried fewer insertions and more deletions. Patients' naive, central memory and Treg TCRB repertoires seemed closer to one another than those of healthy donors.

The isolated RNA, all of it, was reverse transcribed, so expressed TCRB transcripts were what got sequenced. Method: immunoSEQ multiplex PCR; TCRdb's copy keeps in-frame clones and lacks some. Among roughly 290,000 clones listed, over 14% were seen once. Sequenced material: naive CD4+ T cells from blood. The gene calls are TRBV20-1 and TRBJ1-4; no definite D call. The TCR comes from a man aged 18 to 29 with type 1 diabetes. The CDR3 is CSARDDFKLFF. The CDR3 bases are TGCAGTGCTAGAGATGACTTTAAACTGTTTTTT.